This T cell receptor (beta chain) emerged from a study of technical replicates of blood from several donors. Method: immunoSEQ multiplex PCR; TCRdb's copy keeps in-frame clones and lacks some. The profile covers 45,000 to 55,000 clones, with about 95% appearing a single time and roughly 0.22% taken by the ten largest. Germline V gene data show CDR1 as SGHVS and CDR2 as FQNEAQ. After removal of 5 bases from V and 4 bases from J, the junction contained 4 bases not matched to a gene. There are 14 residues in the CDR3. The receptor was derived from a human donor in good health. Sequenced sample: T cells isolated from PBMCs. The chain links TRBV7-8 to TRBJ2-1; TRBD2 matches at 8 bases. This chain's CDR3 is CASSAGGPYNEQFF. CDR3 nucleotide sequence: TGTGCCAGCAGCGCGGGGGGCCCGTACAATGAGCAGTTCTTC.